The sequence of this T cell receptor (beta chain) was determined in a study of siplizumab effects on memory and regulatory T cells. About this clone itself: What it binds is unknown.

TCRdb's table, derived via immunoSEQ multiplex PCR, lists solely in-frame clones and lacks some. The sample lists fewer than 85,000 clones; 87% were seen once. V gave up 6 bases and J gave up 0 bases; unmatched junction bases: 6. This CDR3 comprises 15 residues. CDR1 and CDR2 (germline): SNHLY, FYNNEI. General study points: Siplizumab significantly reduced alloreactive sequences traceable to unstimulated CD4+ memory cells. Naive T cells looked more diverse than memory cells and looked like major alloresponse contributors. Neither a naive nor a memory phenotype was assignable to roughly 75-97% of proliferating CD4+ or CD8+ clones.

The chain links TRBV2 to TRBJ2-3; 7 nucleotides agree with TRBD1. Sequences were obtained from Tregs sorted from blood. The receptor comes from a human donor in good health. For the CDR3, the DNA is TGTGCCAGCAGGGACAGGCTTTCTAGCACAGATACGCAGTATTTT. Amino acids: CASRDRLSSTDTQYF.